The entry below describes one T cell receptor (beta chain). The data are from a study of monozygotic twins with inflammatory bowel disease. Reprocessing the 5' RACE reads, TCRdb reports a single entry for every CDR3 protein and omits DNA. Here the sample table reports 80,000 or so distinct CDR3 sequences. The CDR3 has 14 amino acids. CDR1 is SNHLY and CDR2 is FYNNEI in the germline V gene. The sequenced material came from blood. The sequence was obtained from a human donor with ulcerative colitis or Crohn's disease, or a healthy co-twin of an affected twin (not recorded which). The chain recombines TRBV2 with TRBJ2-1; the TCRdb call, TRBD2, lacks DNA for checking. The CDR3 here is CASSATAPPNEQFF.